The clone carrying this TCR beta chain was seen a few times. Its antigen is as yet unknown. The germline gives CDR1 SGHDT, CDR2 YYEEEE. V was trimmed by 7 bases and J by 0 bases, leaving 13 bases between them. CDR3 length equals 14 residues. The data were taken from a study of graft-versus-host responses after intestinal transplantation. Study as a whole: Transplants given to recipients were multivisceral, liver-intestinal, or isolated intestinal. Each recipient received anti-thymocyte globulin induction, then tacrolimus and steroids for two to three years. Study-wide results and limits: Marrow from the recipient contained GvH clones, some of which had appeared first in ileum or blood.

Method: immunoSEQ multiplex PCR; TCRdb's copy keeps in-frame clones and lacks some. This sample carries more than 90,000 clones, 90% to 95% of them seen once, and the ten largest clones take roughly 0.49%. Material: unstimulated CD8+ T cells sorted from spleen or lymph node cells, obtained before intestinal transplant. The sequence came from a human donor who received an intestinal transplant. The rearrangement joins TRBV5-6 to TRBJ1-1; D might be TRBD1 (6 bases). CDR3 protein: CASQQGGMNTEAFF. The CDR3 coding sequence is TGTGCCAGCCAACAGGGTGGCATGAACACTGAAGCTTTCTTT.